These 28 T cell receptor beta chains were all obtained from the same sample, sequenced in a study of blood T cell repertoires in COVID-19. The protocol was immunoSEQ multiplex PCR, while the TCRdb copy is restricted to in-frame clones and leaves out a portion. This table has 200,000 to 250,000 clones, about 90% appearing once. Sequenced: peripheral blood. The receptor source for this set is a woman in her 50s with acute or convalescent COVID-19.

The rearrangement joins TRBV6-1 to TRBJ1-1, with 10 bases lining up with TRBD1. The CDR3 extends over 14 amino acids. Germline V gives CDR1 MNHNS, CDR2 SASEGT. V shed 7 bases and J 6 bases; nucleotides not matched to a gene: 8. The chain's CDR3 is CASKGQGLGSEAFF. The CDR3 nucleotides read TGTGCCAGCAAGGGACAGGGGTTGGGCTCTGAAGCTTTCTTT.

The V call is TRBV13, the J call TRBJ2-3; 8 bases line up with TRBD1. Germline V CDR1 and CDR2: PRHDT, FYEKMQ (reference sequence). This CDR3 is built from 15 residues. Germline trimming cut 5 bases from V and 1 base from J; bases unmatched to any gene: 5. The CDR3 DNA follows: TGTGCCAGCAGCCCCACGGGACAGGGCACAGATACGCAGTATTTT. It yields the protein CASSPTGQGTDTQYF.

This chain links TRBV5-5 with TRBJ2-7; D is possibly TRBD1 (5 bases). Trimming stripped 1 base from V and 4 bases from J, with 12 bases between. This CDR3 spans 14 amino acids. Germline V CDR1 and CDR2: SGHKS, YYEKEE (reference sequence). This CDR3 is CASSLRGRAYEQYF. The CDR3 region has the DNA TGTGCCAGCAGCTTGCGAGGCAGGGCATACGAGCAGTACTTC.

The chain joins TRBV7-2 to TRBJ1-3; TRBD1 agrees at 8 bases. Per germline, CDR1 SGHTA and CDR2 FQGNSA. There are 16 residues in the CDR3. The trim removed 4 bases at V and 0 bases at J, leaving 5 bases unmatched. In DNA form, the CDR3 reads TGTGCCAGCAGCTCGCATCAGGGGGCCTCTGGAAACACCATATATTTT. As protein: CASSSHQGASGNTIYF.

The chain recombines TRBV7-9 with TRBJ2-1; 7 bases fit TRBD2. Germline V gene lookup returns CDR1 SEHNR and CDR2 FQNEAQ (reference sequence). This CDR3 is built from 16 residues. V was clipped by 3 bases and J by 0 bases; unmatched bases: 5. Here the CDR3 DNA reads TGTGCCAGCAGCTTTCTTCGCGGGAGCTCCTACAATGAGCAGTTCTTC. Encoded protein: CASSFLRGSSYNEQFF.

The J gene is TRBJ1-2, the V gene TRBV4-1; D is ambiguous. The germline gives CDR1 MGHRA, CDR2 YSYEKL. V was shortened by 0 bases and J by 2 bases, with 10 bases between the two germline ends. The CDR3 consists of 15 residues. CDR3 DNA: TGCGCCAGCAGCCAAGATGGCGGGAACAACTATGGCTACACCTTC. Protein sequence: CASSQDGGNNYGYTF.

V gene TRBV2 combines with J gene TRBJ1-2; D is ambiguous. This CDR3 region has 11 residues. Germline CDR1 SNHLY, CDR2 FYNNEI. V was pared by 7 bases and J by 4 bases, with 7 bases between. The CDR3 sequence is CASIDVYGYTF. In nucleotides, the CDR3 is TGTGCCAGCATTGACGTCTATGGCTACACCTTC.

This chain connects TRBV11-2 to TRBJ2-1; 9 bases are shared with TRBD2. Germline-derived CDR1 and CDR2 are SGHAT and FQNNGV. The junction had 8 bases not matched to a gene; V was cut back by 6 bases and J by 5 bases. The CDR3 has 15 residues. CDR3 amino acids: CASRTLAGTDNEQFF. CDR3 sequence (DNA): TGTGCCAGCAGAACACTAGCGGGTACTGACAATGAGCAGTTCTTC.

This chain uses TRBV5-6 with TRBJ2-1; 7 nucleotides align to TRBD2. The ends lost 4 bases at V and 6 bases at J; junction bases unmatched: 7. Germline-derived CDR1 and CDR2 are SGHDT and YYEEEE. The CDR3 runs to 14 residues. The CDR3 loop is CASSLLLAFNEQFF. CDR3 in DNA: TGTGCCAGCAGCCTTTTACTAGCGTTCAATGAGCAGTTCTTC.

This sequence joins TRBV30 and TRBJ2-7; D unclear. V was cut by 0 bases and J by 1 base, with 7 bases left in between. In germline, CDR1 is GTSNPN, CDR2 SVGIG (reference sequence). This CDR3 has 13 residues. The CDR3: CAWSVAVSYEQYF. In DNA form, the CDR3 reads TGTGCCTGGAGTGTTGCGGTTTCCTACGAGCAGTACTTC.

J is TRBJ2-5 and V is TRBV24-1; D unresolved. The CDR3 consists of 15 residues. Trimming pared 3 bases from V and 1 base from J, leaving 11 bases between. Per the germline V gene, CDR1 is KGHDR and CDR2 is SFDVKD. CDR3 amino acids: CATSDGKTIQETQYF. For the CDR3, the DNA is TGTGCCACCAGTGATGGAAAGACAATCCAAGAGACCCAGTACTTC.

This clone appeared a single time. The chain is built from TRBV7-9 and TRBJ1-2; no clear D gene. Trimming removed 5 bases at V and 6 bases at J, with 19 bases between. This CDR3 is built from 15 residues. In germline, CDR1 is SEHNR, CDR2 FQNEAQ (reference sequence). The DNA of the CDR3 is TGTGCCAGCAGCGGGAGAGGGATGGAATGGGATGGCTACACCTTC. It encodes CASSGRGMEWDGYTF.

Written as DNA, the CDR3 is TGCGCCAGCAGCTTGATGACAGAATCTTGGAACGAGCAGTACTTC. Its translation: CASSLMTESWNEQYF. V gene TRBV5-1 combines with J gene TRBJ2-7; a possible D gene is TRBD1 (5 bases). Trimming removed 1 base from V and 5 bases from J, with 16 bases in between. The CDR3 extends over 15 amino acids. Looked up from germline, CDR1 is SGHRS and CDR2 is YFSETQ.

The chain has TRBV6-5 and TRBJ2-2; no definite D call. Germline CDR1 reads MNHEY; CDR2 reads SVGAGI. This CDR3 is 12 amino acids long. V lost 6 bases, J lost 1 base, and 3 bases lay in between. CDR3 region: CASRLNTGELFF. The CDR3 DNA reads TGTGCCAGCAGACTGAACACCGGGGAGCTGTTTTTT.

The chain has TRBV11-3 and TRBJ2-7; the D gene is possibly TRBD1 (5 bases). The CDR3 consists of 14 residues. The germline V gene encodes CDR1 SGHNT and CDR2 YENEEA. V lost 5 bases to trimming and J lost 2 bases, with 13 bases between them. The CDR3 is CASSPEPGTYEQYF. The CDR3 bases are TGTGCCAGCAGCCCGGAACCAGGGACCTACGAGCAGTACTTC.

This clone came up a few times. V and J are TRBV7-2 and TRBJ1-2; TRBD1 aligns across 11 bases. Germline V gives CDR1 SGHTA, CDR2 FQGNSA. The CDR3 extends over 13 amino acids. V lost 4 bases and J lost 7; bases outside the gene matches: 2. In nucleotides, the CDR3 is TGTGCCAGCAGCTACGGGACAGGGGGTGGCTACACCTTC. It codes for CASSYGTGGGYTF.

The chain uses TRBV10-1 and TRBJ2-7, with D perhaps TRBD2 (6 bases). The V and J ends lost 0 bases and 4 bases respectively, with 13 bases between them. The CDR3 is made up of 15 amino acids. Per germline, CDR1 WNHNN and CDR2 SYGVQD (reference sequence). CDR3 coding DNA: TGCGCCAGCAGTGAGTCTGGGGGACTCTATTACGAGCAGTACTTC. Amino acid sequence: CASSESGGLYYEQYF.

This chain uses TRBV11-2 with TRBJ2-5; possibly TRBD2 for D (6 bases). In germline, CDR1 is SGHAT, CDR2 FQNNGV. Trimming shortened V by 5 bases and J by 5 bases, and 12 bases separated the two germline ends. CDR3 length: 13 amino acids. CDR3 DNA sequence: TGTGCCAGCAGCCTGCGGGGCCCGGAGACCCAGTACTTC. It is translated as CASSLRGPETQYF.

The CDR3 sequence: CASSTLAGEGPYNEQFF. The CDR3 nucleotides read TGTGCCAGCTCAACATTAGCGGGAGAGGGCCCCTACAATGAGCAGTTCTTC. V usage is TRBV18 and J usage is TRBJ2-1, with TRBD2 matching over 9 bases. This CDR3 is built from 17 residues. V dropped 5 bases and J dropped 2; count of bases not matched to a gene: 10. Germline-derived CDR1 and CDR2 are KGHSH and LQKENI.

The chain employs TRBV27 and TRBJ1-2; 9 nucleotides line up with TRBD1. The trim removed 9 bases at V and 4 bases at J, leaving 15 bases unmatched. The CDR3 is 16 residues long. CDR1 and CDR2 from the germline V gene are MNHEY and SMNVEV (reference sequence). CDR3 bases: TGTGCCAGTTTCCCTCGAGGACAGGGGCTTACCTATGGCTACACCTTC. It encodes CASFPRGQGLTYGYTF.

V gene TRBV9 combines with J gene TRBJ2-3; 11 bases line up with TRBD2. With 4 bases clipped from V and 5 bases from J, the junction kept 6 bases outside the gene matches. Germline values: CDR1 SGDLS, CDR2 YYNGEE. The CDR3 covers 15 residues. The chain's CDR3 is CASSFVAGGQDTQYF. The CDR3 DNA reads as TGTGCCAGCAGCTTCGTAGCGGGGGGGCAAGATACGCAGTATTTT.

The chain links TRBV10-3 to TRBJ2-7; D is perhaps TRBD2 (6 bases). In germline, CDR1 is ENHRY, CDR2 SYGVKD. Between the trimmed V and J ends, which lost 11 bases and 9 bases, there was a span of 23 bases. This CDR3 region has 13 residues. CDR3 amino acids: CAVSGGGLRWQYF. For the CDR3, the DNA is TGTGCCGTATCCGGGGGAGGCCTACGATGGCAGTACTTC.

The V and J genes are TRBV11-2 and TRBJ2-1; 7 nucleotides line up with TRBD2. The CDR3 consists of 12 residues. V lost 5 bases to trimming and J lost 15 bases; unmatched junction nucleotides: 10. Germline assignment: CDR1 SGHAT and CDR2 FQNNGV. Here the CDR3 reads CASSPQAGSAFF. DNA of the CDR3: TGTGCCAGCAGCCCCCAAGCGGGGTCCGCGTTCTTC.

The chain is built from TRBV3-1 (or the pseudogene TRBV3-2) and TRBJ2-7; 9 bases align to TRBD1. Germline CDR1 reads LGHDT; CDR2 reads YNNKEL (reference sequence). V shed 0 bases and J 1 base; nucleotides not matched to a gene: 1. This CDR3 is built from 15 residues. CDR3 protein: CASSQEGTGSYEQYF. The CDR3 DNA is TGTGCCAGCAGCCAAGAAGGGACAGGGTCCTACGAGCAGTACTTC.

This chain connects TRBV9 to TRBJ1-3; no reliable D call. Germline-derived CDR1 and CDR2 are SGDLS and YYNGEE. This CDR3 contains 16 residues. The V end lost 4 bases, the J end lost 0 bases, and 14 bases lay between the germline ends. For the CDR3, the DNA is TGTGCCAGCAGCTTACCCGAGGGCCGCTCTGGAAACACCATATATTTT. Amino acid sequence: CASSLPEGRSGNTIYF.

The chain links TRBV7-9 to TRBJ2-3, with D unresolved. The V end was cut by 2 bases, the J end by 1 base, with 10 bases between. Germline CDR1 SEHNR, CDR2 FQNEAQ (reference sequence). The CDR3 runs to 15 residues. CDR3 in amino acids: CASSLHLAGTDTQYF. The DNA of the CDR3 is TGTGCCAGCAGCTTACATTTAGCAGGCACAGATACGCAGTATTTT.

The CDR3 region is CASSPNTNTGENEAFF. CDR3 nucleotide sequence: TGCGCCAGCAGCCCTAATACGAATACGGGGGAAAATGAAGCTTTCTTT. The chain is built from TRBV5-1 and TRBJ1-1, with D perhaps matching TRBD1 (5 bases). The CDR3 totals 16 residues. The germline V gene has CDR1 SGHRS and CDR2 YFSETQ. Trimming took off 4 bases at V and 7 bases at J, with 23 bases between the two ends.

The J gene is TRBJ2-7, the V gene TRBV3-1 (or the pseudogene TRBV3-2), with 7 positions matching TRBD1. Trimming cost V 2 bases and J 2 bases; bases outside gene matches: 3. The germline CDR1 and CDR2 sequences are LGHDT and YNNKEL (reference sequence). The CDR3 contains 14 residues. Written as DNA, the CDR3 is TGTGCCAGCAGCCAATACAGGGGACCCTACGAGCAGTACTTC. Its protein product is CASSQYRGPYEQYF.